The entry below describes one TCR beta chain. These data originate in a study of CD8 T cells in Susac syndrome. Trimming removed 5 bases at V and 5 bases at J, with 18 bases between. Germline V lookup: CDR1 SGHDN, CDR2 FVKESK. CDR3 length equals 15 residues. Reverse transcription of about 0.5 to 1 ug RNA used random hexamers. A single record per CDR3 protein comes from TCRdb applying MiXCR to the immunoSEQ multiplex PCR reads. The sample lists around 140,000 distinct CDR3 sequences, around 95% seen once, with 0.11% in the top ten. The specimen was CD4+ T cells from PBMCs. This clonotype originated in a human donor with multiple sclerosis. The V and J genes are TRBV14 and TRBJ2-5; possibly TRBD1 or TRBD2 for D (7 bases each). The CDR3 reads CASSSRGGGAETQYF. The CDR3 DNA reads TGTGCCAGCAGCTCCCGGGGAGGGGGCGCGGAGACCCAGTACTTC. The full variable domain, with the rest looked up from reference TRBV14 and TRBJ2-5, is EAGVTQFPSHSVIEKGQTVTLRCDPISGHDNLYWYRRVMGKEIKFLLHFVKESKQDESGMPNNRFLAERTGGTYSTLKVQPAELEDSGVYFCASSSRGGGAETQYFGPGTRLLVL.